This T cell receptor (beta chain) is drawn from a study of cytomegalovirus exposure and HLA in healthy donors. Study-wide findings and caveats: In most subjects, TCR beta sequences reportedly gave accurate predictions of HLA-A and HLA-B alleles. The CMV antigen specificity of a few CMV-associated chains was confirmed through in vitro analysis.

With 0 bases removed from V and 1 base from J, the gap between germline ends came to 6 bases. Germline V CDR1 and CDR2: SGHAT, FQNNGV. The CDR3 is 14 amino acids. Vbeta (60) and Jbeta (13) primers were used in the PCR. Assay: immunoSEQ multiplex PCR; the TCRdb copy retains only in-frame clones and omits some. The sample yields under 150,000 clones, roughly three quarters seen once. Turning to this clone: No antigen is known for it.

Sample: PBMCs. The sequence came from a middle-aged woman in good health and CMV-seronegative. The V call is TRBV11-2, the J call TRBJ1-1; D gene ambiguous. Here the CDR3 DNA reads TGTGCCAGCAGCTTAGAGAGATGGAACACTGAAGCTTTCTTT. Translated, it gives CASSLERWNTEAFF.